The 9 T cell receptor beta chains below come from one sample, sequenced in a study of T cell responses to AZD1222 COVID-19 vaccine. The protocol was immunoSEQ multiplex PCR, while the TCRdb copy is restricted to in-frame clones and leaves out a portion. Here the sample spans about 31,000 clones, more than 75% being singletons. The input for sequencing was peripheral blood, taken 28 days after the second AZD1222 dose. These receptors were collected from an adult who received the AZD1222 COVID-19 vaccine.

The V and J genes are TRBV28 and TRBJ2-5, with 7 bases identical to TRBD2. CDR1 and CDR2 (germline): MDHEN, SYDVKM. V shed 3 bases, J shed 5 bases, and the junction held 6 bases outside the gene matches. CDR3 size: 14 residues. CDR3 sequence: CASSFETSQETQYF. The CDR3 DNA follows: TGTGCCAGCAGTTTCGAGACTAGCCAGGAGACCCAGTACTTC. Full variable domain (missing parts from reference TRBV28 and TRBJ2-5): DVKVTQSSRYLVKRTGEKVFLECVQDMDHENMFWYRQDPGLGLRLIYFSYDVKMKEKGDIPEGYSVSREKKERFSLILESASTNQTSMYLCASSFETSQETQYFGPGTRLLVL.

The chain combines TRBV5-1 with TRBJ2-3; D not resolved. V lost 5 bases and J 1 base, leaving 5 bases between the germline ends. The germline V gene has CDR1 SGHRS and CDR2 YFSETQ. There are 12 residues in the CDR3. CDR3 coding DNA: TGCGCCAGCAGAGTAGGCACAGATACGCAGTATTTT. Protein: CASRVGTDTQYF.

The chain uses TRBV7-6 and TRBJ2-6; possible D gene TRBD1, 6 bases. The V gene's germline CDR1 is SGHVS and CDR2 FNYEAQ. The CDR3 has 15 amino acids. V was trimmed by 1 base and J by 2 bases, leaving 6 bases between them. The CDR3 reads CASSLGQAGANVLTF. In DNA, the CDR3 is TGTGCCAGCAGCTTAGGACAGGCTGGGGCCAACGTCCTGACTTTC. The whole variable domain, remainder taken from reference TRBV7-6 and TRBJ2-6, is GAGVSQSPRYKVTKRGQDVALRCDPISGHVSLYWYRQALGQGPEFLTYFNYEAQQDKSGLPNDRFSAERPEGSISTLTIQRTEQRDSAMYRCASSLGQAGANVLTFGAGSRLTVL.

The J gene is TRBJ1-5, the V gene TRBV19; D not resolved. V gave up 0 bases and J gave up 3 bases, with 15 bases separating them. Germline V CDR1 and CDR2: LNHDA, SQIVND (reference sequence). The CDR3 is 17 residues long. The DNA for the CDR3 is TGTGCCAGTAGTATAGATCAAAGGGCAGCCAACAATCAGCCCCAGCATTTT. Its protein is CASSIDQRAANNQPQHF.

The CDR3 here is CSGSGVAGGEETQYF. The CDR3 DNA is TGCAGCGGTTCCGGGGTAGCGGGGGGGGAAGAGACCCAGTACTTC. The rearrangement joins TRBV29-1 to TRBJ2-5, with TRBD2 identical over 11 bases. The CDR3 is 15 amino acids. CDR1 and CDR2 from the germline V gene are SQVTM and ANQGSEA. Trimming at V came to 7 bases and at J to 3 bases, leaving 10 bases not matched to a gene. Using reference TRBV29-1 and TRBJ2-5 for the parts outside the CDR3, the full variable domain is SAVISQKPSRDICQRGTSLTIQCQVDSQVTMMFWYRQQPGQSLTLIATANQGSEATYESGFVIDKFPISRPNLTFSTLTVSNMSPEDSSIYLCSGSGVAGGEETQYFGPGTRLLVL.

This clone was counted only a few times. This chain joins TRBV2 and TRBJ2-3; TRBD2 matches 7 bases. V dropped 6 bases and J dropped 2; count of bases not matched to a gene: 2. CDR3 length: 13 residues. Per the germline V gene, CDR1 is SNHLY and CDR2 is FYNNEI. This CDR3 reads CASRRDYTDTQYF. CDR3 sequence (DNA): TGTGCCAGCAGAAGGGACTACACAGATACGCAGTATTTT.

The rearrangement links TRBV13 to TRBJ2-7; 9 bases are shared with TRBD1. This CDR3 is built from 13 residues. V shed 8 bases, J shed 6 bases, and the junction held 8 bases outside the gene matches. Germline CDR1 and CDR2: PRHDT and FYEKMQ (reference sequence). CDR3 amino acids: CASEGQGSGEQYF. CDR3 sequence (DNA): TGTGCCAGCGAAGGACAGGGGTCGGGCGAGCAGTACTTC. The full variable domain, completed using reference TRBV13 and TRBJ2-7, is AAGVIQSPRHLIKEKRETATLKCYPIPRHDTVYWYQQGPGQDPQFLISFYEKMQSDKGSIPDRFSAQQFSDYHSELNMSSLELGDSALYFCASEGQGSGEQYFGPGTRLTVT.

The chain couples TRBV19 to TRBJ1-4, with D possibly matching TRBD1 (6 bases). Between the trimmed V and J ends, which lost 6 bases and 8 bases, there was a span of 16 bases. Germline V CDR1 and CDR2: LNHDA, SQIVND (reference sequence). The length of the CDR3 is 14 residues. CDR3 in amino acids: CASSWALGAEKLFF. As DNA, the CDR3 is TGTGCCAGTAGCTGGGCGTTGGGGGCCGAAAAACTGTTTTTT.

This chain joins TRBV6-5 and TRBJ1-2; 9 bases are shared with TRBD1. Per germline, CDR1 MNHEY and CDR2 SVGAGI. V dropped 5 bases and J dropped 5; count of bases not matched to a gene: 6. The CDR3 totals 14 residues. CDR3 DNA: TGTGCCAGCAGTCCCGGGACAGGGAAATATGGCTACACCTTC. Translation gives CASSPGTGKYGYTF.